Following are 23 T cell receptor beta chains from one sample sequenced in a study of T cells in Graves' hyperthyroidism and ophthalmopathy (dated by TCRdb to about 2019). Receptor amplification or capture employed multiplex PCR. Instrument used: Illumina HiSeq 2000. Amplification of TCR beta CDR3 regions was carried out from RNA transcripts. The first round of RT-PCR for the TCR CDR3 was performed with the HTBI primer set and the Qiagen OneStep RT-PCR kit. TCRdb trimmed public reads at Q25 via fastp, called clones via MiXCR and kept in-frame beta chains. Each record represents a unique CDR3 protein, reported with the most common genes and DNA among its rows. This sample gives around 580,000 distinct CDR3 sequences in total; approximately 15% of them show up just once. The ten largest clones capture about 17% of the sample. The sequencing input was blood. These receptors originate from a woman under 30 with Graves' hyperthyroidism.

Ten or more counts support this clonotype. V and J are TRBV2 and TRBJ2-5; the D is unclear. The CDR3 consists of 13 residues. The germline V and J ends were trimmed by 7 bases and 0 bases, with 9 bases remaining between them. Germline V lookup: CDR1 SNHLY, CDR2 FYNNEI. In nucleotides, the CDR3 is TGTGCCAGCACGTTGGGATACCAAGAGACCCAGTACTTC. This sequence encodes CASTLGYQETQYF.

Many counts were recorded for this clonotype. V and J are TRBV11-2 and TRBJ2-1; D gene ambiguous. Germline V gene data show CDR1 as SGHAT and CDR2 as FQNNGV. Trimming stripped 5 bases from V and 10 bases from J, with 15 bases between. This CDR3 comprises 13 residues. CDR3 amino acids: CASSTGRFGEQFF. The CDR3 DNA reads TGTGCCAGCAGCACCGGACGGTTTGGAGAGCAGTTCTTC.

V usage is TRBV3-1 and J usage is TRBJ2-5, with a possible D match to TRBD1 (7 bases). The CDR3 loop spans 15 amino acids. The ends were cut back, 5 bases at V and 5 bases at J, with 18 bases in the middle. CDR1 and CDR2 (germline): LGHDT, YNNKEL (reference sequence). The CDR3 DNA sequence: TGTGCCAGCAGCACATCGACAGGGACTGGGGAGACCCAGTACTTC. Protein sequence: CASSTSTGTGETQYF.

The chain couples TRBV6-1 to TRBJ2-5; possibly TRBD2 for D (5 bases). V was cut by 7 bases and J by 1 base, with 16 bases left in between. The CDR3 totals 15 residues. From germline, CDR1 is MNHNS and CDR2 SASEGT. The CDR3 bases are TGTGCCAGCACCGCCGACGCGGGTAGCCAAGAGACCCAGTACTTC. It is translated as CASTADAGSQETQYF.

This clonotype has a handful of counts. The CDR3 spells CASSQATPQYF. CDR3 DNA: TGTGCCAGCAGCCAAGCAACCCCCCAGTACTTC. The rearrangement links TRBV14 to TRBJ2-5; D ambiguous. From germline, CDR1 is SGHDN and CDR2 FVKESK. Trimming took off 1 base at V and 9 bases at J, with 6 bases between the two ends. CDR3 size: 11 residues.

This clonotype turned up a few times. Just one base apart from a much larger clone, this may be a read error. The CDR3 region has the DNA TGTGCCAGCAGTTCCTCGGGCGAGCGGTACTTC. This sequence encodes CASSSSGERYF. The chain uses TRBV28 and TRBJ2-7, with D uncertain. Germline V gene lookup returns CDR1 MDHEN and CDR2 SYDVKM. The CDR3 is 11 residues long.

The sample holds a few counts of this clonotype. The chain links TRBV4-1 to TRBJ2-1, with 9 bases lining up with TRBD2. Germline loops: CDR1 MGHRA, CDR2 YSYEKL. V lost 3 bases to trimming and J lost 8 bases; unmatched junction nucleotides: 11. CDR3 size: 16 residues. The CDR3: CASSQHPGLAQDEQFF. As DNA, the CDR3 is TGCGCCAGCAGCCAGCATCCGGGACTAGCCCAGGATGAGCAGTTCTTC.

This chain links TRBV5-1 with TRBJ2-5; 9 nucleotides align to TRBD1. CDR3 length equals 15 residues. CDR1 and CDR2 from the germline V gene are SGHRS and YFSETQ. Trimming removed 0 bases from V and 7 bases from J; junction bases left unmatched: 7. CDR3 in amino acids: CASSLEQGARGTQYF. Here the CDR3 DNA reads TGCGCCAGCAGCTTGGAACAGGGGGCTCGGGGGACCCAGTACTTC.

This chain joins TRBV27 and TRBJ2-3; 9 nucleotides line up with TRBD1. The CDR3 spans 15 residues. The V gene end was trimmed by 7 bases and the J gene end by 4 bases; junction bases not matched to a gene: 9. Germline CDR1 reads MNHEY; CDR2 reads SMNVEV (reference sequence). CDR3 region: CASTRDRETADTQYF. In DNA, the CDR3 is TGTGCCAGCACCCGGGACAGGGAGACGGCAGATACGCAGTATTTT.

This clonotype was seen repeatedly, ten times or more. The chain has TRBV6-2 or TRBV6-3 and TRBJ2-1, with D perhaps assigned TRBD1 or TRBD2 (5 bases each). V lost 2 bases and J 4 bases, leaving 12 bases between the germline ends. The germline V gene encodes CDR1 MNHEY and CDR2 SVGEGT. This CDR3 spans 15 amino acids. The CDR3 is CASSYMGTTYNEQFF. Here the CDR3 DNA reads TGTGCCAGCAGTTACATGGGGACGACATACAATGAGCAGTTCTTC.

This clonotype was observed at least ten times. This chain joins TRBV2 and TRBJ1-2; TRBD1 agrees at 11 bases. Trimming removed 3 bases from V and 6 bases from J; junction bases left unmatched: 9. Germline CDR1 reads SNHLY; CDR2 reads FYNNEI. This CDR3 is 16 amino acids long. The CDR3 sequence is CASSDRDRGIYNGYTF. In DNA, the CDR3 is TGTGCCAGCAGTGACCGGGACAGGGGGATCTATAATGGCTACACCTTC.

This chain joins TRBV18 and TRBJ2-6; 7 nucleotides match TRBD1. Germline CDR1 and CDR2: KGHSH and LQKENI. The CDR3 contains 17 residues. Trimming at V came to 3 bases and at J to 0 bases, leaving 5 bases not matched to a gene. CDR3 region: CASSPGQPNSGANVLTF. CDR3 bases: TGTGCCAGCTCACCGGGACAGCCAAACTCTGGGGCCAACGTCCTGACTTTC.

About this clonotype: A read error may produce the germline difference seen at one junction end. For the CDR3, the DNA is TGCGGTGCCCATCGACCCCGGGGACTCTACAATGAGCAGTTCTTC. Protein sequence: CGAHRPRGLYNEQFF. The chain carries TRBV20-1 and TRBJ2-1; the D gene is possibly TRBD2 (6 bases). This CDR3 has 15 amino acids. Germline V CDR1 and CDR2: DFQATT, SNEGSKA (reference sequence).

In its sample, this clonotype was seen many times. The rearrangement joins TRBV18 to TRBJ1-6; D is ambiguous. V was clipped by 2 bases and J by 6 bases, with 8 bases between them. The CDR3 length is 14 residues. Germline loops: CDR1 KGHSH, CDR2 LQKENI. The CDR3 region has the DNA TGTGCCAGCTCACCATCTGTCAGTAATTCACCCCTCCACTTT. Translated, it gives CASSPSVSNSPLHF.

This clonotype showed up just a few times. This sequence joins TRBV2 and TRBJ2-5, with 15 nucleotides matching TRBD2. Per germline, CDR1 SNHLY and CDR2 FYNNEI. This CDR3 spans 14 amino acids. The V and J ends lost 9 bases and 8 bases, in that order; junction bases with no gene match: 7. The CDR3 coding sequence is TGTGCCAGAGGACTAGCGGGGGGGTCCGGAACCCAGTACTTC. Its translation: CARGLAGGSGTQYF.

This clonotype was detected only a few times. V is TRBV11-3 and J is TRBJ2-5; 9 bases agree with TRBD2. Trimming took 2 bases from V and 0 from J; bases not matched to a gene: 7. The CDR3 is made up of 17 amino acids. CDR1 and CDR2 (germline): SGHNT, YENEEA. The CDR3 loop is CASSLIAGVANQETQYF. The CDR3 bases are TGTGCCAGCAGCTTAATAGCGGGGGTTGCAAACCAAGAGACCCAGTACTTC.

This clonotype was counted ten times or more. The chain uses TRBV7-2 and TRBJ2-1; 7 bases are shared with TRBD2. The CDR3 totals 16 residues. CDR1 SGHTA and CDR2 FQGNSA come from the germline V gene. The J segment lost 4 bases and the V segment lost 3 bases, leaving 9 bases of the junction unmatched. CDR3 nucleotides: TGTGCCAGCAGCTTCACCGGGACTACCCTATACAATGAGCAGTTCTTC. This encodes CASSFTGTTLYNEQFF.

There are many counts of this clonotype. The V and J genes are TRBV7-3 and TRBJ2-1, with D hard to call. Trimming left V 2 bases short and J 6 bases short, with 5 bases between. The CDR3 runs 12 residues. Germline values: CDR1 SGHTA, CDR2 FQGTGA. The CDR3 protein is CASSLPGNEQFF. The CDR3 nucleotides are TGTGCCAGCAGCTTACCGGGCAATGAGCAGTTCTTC.

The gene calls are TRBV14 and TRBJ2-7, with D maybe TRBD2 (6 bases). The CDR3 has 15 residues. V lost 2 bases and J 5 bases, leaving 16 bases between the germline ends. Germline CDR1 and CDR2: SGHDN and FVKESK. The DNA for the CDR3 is TGTGCCAGCAGCCAACTTCGGGACTTGACTGACGAGCAGTACTTC. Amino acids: CASSQLRDLTDEQYF.

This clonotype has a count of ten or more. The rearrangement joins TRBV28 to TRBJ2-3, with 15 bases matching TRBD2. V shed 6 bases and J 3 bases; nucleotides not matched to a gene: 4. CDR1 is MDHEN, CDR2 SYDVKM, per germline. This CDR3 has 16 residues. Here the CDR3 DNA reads TGTGCCAGCAGATATGGGACTAGCGGGAGGACAGATACGCAGTATTTT. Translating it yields CASRYGTSGRTDTQYF.

CDR3 residues: CASRTLIGVNSPLHF. CDR3 coding DNA: TGTGCCAGCAGAACACTTATAGGGGTGAATTCACCCCTCCACTTT. The chain uses TRBV6-1 and TRBJ1-6, with a weak D call TRBD1 (5 bases). The CDR3 totals 15 residues. Germline V CDR1 and CDR2: MNHNS, SASEGT. Trimming cost V 6 bases and J 7 bases, with 16 bases left between them.

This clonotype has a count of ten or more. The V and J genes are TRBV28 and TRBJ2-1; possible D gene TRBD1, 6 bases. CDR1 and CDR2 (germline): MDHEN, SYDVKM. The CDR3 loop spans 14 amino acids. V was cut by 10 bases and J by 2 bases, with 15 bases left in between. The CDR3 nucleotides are TGTGCCACCTATAGGGGGATCCCCTACAATGAGCAGTTCTTC. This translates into CATYRGIPYNEQFF.

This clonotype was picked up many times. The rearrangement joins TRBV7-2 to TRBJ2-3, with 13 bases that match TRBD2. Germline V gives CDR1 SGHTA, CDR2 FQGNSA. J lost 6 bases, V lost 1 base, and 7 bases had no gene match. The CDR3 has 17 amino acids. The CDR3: CASSLELAGGPGDTQYF. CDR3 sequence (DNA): TGTGCCAGCAGCTTAGAACTAGCGGGGGGGCCGGGGGATACGCAGTATTTT.